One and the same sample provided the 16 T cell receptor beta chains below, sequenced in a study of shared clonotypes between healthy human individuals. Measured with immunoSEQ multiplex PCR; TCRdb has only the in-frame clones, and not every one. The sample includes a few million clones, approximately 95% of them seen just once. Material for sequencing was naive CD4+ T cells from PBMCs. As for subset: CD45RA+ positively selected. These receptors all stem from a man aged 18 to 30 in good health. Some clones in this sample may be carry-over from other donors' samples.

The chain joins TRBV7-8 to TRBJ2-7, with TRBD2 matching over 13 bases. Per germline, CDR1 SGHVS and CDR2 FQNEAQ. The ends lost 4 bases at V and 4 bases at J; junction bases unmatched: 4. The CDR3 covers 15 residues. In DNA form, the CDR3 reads TGTGCCAGCAGCTCCTGGACTAGCGGGAGTTACGAGCAGTACTTC. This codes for CASSSWTSGSYEQYF.

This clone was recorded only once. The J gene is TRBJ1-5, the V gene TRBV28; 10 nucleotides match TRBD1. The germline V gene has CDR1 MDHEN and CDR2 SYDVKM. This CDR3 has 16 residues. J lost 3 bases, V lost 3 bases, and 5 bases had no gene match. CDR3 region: CASSLWDRGVNQPQHF. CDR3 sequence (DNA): TGTGCCAGCAGTTTGTGGGACAGGGGAGTCAATCAGCCCCAGCATTTT. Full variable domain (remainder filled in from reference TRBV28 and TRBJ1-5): DVKVTQSSRYLVKRTGEKVFLECVQDMDHENMFWYRQDPGLGLRLIYFSYDVKMKEKGDIPEGYSVSREKKERFSLILESASTNQTSMYLCASSLWDRGVNQPQHFGDGTRLSIL.

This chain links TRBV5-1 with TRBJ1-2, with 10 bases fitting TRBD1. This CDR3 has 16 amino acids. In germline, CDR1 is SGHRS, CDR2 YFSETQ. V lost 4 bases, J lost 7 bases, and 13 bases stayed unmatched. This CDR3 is CASSLSGTGALGGYTF. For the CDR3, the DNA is TGCGCCAGCAGCCTCTCCGGGACAGGGGCTCTGGGTGGCTACACCTTC.

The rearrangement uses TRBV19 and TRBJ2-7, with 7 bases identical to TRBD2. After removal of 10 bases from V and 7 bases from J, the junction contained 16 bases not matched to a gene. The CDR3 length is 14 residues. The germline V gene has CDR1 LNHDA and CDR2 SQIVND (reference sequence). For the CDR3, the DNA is TGTGCCACCAAGCGGGCGGGAGATACGCGGGAGCAGTACTTC. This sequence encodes CATKRAGDTREQYF.

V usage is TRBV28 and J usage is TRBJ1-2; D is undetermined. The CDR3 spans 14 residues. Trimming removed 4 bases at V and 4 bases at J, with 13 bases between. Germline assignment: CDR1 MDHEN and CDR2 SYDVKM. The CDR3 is CASSSLRGPYGYTF. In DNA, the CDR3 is TGTGCCAGCAGTTCTCTTCGTGGACCCTATGGCTACACCTTC.

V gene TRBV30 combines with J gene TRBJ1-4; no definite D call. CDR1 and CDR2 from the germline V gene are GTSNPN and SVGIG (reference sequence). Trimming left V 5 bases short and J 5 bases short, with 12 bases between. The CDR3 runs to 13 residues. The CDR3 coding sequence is TGTGCCTGGGCAAGGGTTGAGAATGAAAAACTGTTTTTT. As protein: CAWARVENEKLFF.

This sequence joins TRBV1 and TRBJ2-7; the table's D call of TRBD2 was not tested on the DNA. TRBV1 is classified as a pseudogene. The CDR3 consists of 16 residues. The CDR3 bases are TGCACCAGCAGCCTACGGACTAGCGGGAGTCCACACGAGCAGTACTTC. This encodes CTSSLRTSGSPHEQYF.

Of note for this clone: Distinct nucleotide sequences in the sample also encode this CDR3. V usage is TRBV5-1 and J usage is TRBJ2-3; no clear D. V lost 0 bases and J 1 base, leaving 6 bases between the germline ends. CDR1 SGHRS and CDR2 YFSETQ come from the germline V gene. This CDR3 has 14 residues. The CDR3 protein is CASSLAVGTDTQYF. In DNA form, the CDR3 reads TGCGCCAGCAGCTTGGCCGTCGGCACAGATACGCAGTATTTT.

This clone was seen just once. The CDR3 loop is CASSGRRASSYEQYF. The CDR3 DNA follows: TGTGCCAGCAGCGGAAGGAGGGCCAGTTCCTACGAGCAGTACTTC. J is TRBJ2-7 and V is TRBV7-8, with D possibly matching TRBD2 (6 bases). The CDR3 loop spans 15 amino acids. Trimming cost V 5 bases and J 1 base, with 15 bases left between them. Germline V CDR1 and CDR2: SGHVS, FQNEAQ.

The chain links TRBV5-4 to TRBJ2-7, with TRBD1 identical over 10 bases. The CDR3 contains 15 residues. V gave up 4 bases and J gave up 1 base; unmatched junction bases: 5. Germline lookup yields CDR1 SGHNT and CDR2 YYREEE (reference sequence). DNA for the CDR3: TGTGCCAGCAGCACGCGGGACAGGGGTTCCTACGAGCAGTACTTC. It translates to CASSTRDRGSYEQYF.

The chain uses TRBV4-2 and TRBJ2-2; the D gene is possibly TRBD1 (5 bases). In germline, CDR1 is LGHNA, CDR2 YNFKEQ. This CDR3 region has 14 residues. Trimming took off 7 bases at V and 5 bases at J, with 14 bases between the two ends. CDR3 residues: CASNPPGQTGELFF. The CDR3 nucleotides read TGTGCCAGCAACCCCCCAGGACAAACCGGGGAGCTGTTTTTT.

The CDR3 bases are TGTGCCAGCAGTTACGCCGGACTAGCGGCATACGAGCAGTACTTC. It encodes CASSYAGLAAYEQYF. The chain uses TRBV6-5 and TRBJ2-7, with 10 positions matching TRBD2. V gave up 2 bases and J gave up 4 bases; unmatched junction bases: 5. Germline V gene lookup returns CDR1 MNHEY and CDR2 SVGAGI. This CDR3 is 15 amino acids long.

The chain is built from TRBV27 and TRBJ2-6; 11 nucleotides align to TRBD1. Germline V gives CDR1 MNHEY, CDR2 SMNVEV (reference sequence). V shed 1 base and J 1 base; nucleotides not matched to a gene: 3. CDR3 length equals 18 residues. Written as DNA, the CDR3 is TGTGCCAGCAGTTTATGGGGACAGGGGGTTTCTGGGGCCAACGTCCTGACTTTC. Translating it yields CASSLWGQGVSGANVLTF.

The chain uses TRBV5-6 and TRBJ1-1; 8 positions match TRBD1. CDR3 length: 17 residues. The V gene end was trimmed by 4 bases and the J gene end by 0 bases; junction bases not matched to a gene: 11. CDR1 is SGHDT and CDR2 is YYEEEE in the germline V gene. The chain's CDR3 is CASSHHRGQGLNTEAFF. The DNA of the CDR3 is TGTGCCAGCAGCCACCACCGAGGACAGGGTTTGAACACTGAAGCTTTCTTT.

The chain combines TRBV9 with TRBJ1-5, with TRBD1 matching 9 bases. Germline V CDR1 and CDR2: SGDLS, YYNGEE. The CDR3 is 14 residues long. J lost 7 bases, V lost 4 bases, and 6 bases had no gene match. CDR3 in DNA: TGTGCCAGCAGCCTCGGGACAGGGAAGCAGCCCCAGCATTTT. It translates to CASSLGTGKQPQHF.

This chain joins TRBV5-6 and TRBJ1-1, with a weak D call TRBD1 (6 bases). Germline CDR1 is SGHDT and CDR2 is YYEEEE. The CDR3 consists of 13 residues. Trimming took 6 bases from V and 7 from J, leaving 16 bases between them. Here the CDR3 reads CASTRGTLDEAFF. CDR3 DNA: TGTGCCAGCACCCGGGGGACATTGGATGAAGCTTTCTTT.